Listed here are 12 T cell receptor beta chains from one sample, sequenced in a study of post-analysis software for immune sequencing data (dated by TCRdb to between 2014 and 2016). What the research found in general, with its limitations: Significantly higher frequencies in patients than in controls were found for about 5 TRBV segments, including TRBV5-6, TRBV5-1 and TRBV20-1.

Antigens of these TCRs are unknown. Receptors were amplified or captured by PCR. The run used an Illumina HiSeq 2500. To reduce PCR and sequencing biases, unique molecular identifiers were built into the TCR beta cDNA libraries. Using fastp at Q25 and MiXCR, TCRdb reprocessed the public reads and kept productive beta chains. Rows are combined by CDR3 protein, so each entry shows the most common genes and DNA. Across this sample there are around 770,000 distinct CDR3 sequences, with more than 45% seen only once. The ten most abundant clones make up 4.9% of the sample. The source material was blood. The receptor set was obtained from a girl aged 5-17 years with multiple sclerosis.

V is TRBV4-1 and J is TRBJ2-7; D perhaps matches TRBD1 (6 bases). Per the germline V gene, CDR1 is MGHRA and CDR2 is YSYEKL. V lost 0 bases and J 2 bases, leaving 11 bases between the germline ends. CDR3 length: 15 residues. The CDR3 coding sequence is TGCGCCAGCAGCCAAGAGGGGGACACTACCTACGAGCAGTACTTC. Protein product: CASSQEGDTTYEQYF.

CDR3 in amino acids: CASSLAAPRRHIQYF. CDR3 DNA: TGTGCCAGCAGCTTAGCGGCCCCCCGACGGCACATTCAGTACTTC. The chain couples TRBV7-2 to TRBJ2-4, with no clear D. The CDR3 extends over 15 amino acids. Germline CDR1 SGHTA, CDR2 FQGNSA. Trimming took 0 bases from V and 8 from J, leaving 14 bases between them.

The gene calls are TRBV20-1 and TRBJ2-7, with D unclear. Trimming stripped 6 bases from V and 5 bases from J, with 14 bases between. This CDR3 has 12 residues. The germline gives CDR1 DFQATT, CDR2 SNEGSKA (reference sequence). Here the CDR3 DNA reads TGCAGTGCCCTCTACGGGTTGAACGAGCAGTACTTC. Its translation: CSALYGLNEQYF.

There are many counts of this clonotype. J is TRBJ2-5 and V is TRBV29-1; D gene uncertain. Germline V gene sequence: CDR1 SQVTM, CDR2 ANQGSEA. Trimming shortened V by 1 base and J by 1 base, and 4 bases separated the two germline ends. There are 12 residues in the CDR3. This CDR3 is CSVEVGQETQYF. Here the CDR3 DNA reads TGCAGCGTTGAAGTAGGCCAAGAGACCCAGTACTTC.

The DNA for the CDR3 is TGCAGTGCTCGCAGCGGAACTGCGGAATGGGATACGCAGTATTTT. Translation gives CSARSGTAEWDTQYF. The J gene is TRBJ2-3, the V gene TRBV20-1; TRBD2 might be the D (5 bases). Germline values: CDR1 DFQATT, CDR2 SNEGSKA (reference sequence). CDR3 length: 15 amino acids. The V end lost 5 bases, the J end lost 6 bases, and 21 bases lay between the germline ends.

The chain combines TRBV2 with TRBJ2-5; perhaps TRBD2 as D (5 bases). The DNA end is more similar to TRBJ2-7, so the J call may be wrong. This CDR3 comprises 13 residues. The germline V gene has CDR1 SNHLY and CDR2 FYNNEI. The CDR3 sequence is CASSDRADLEQYF. The CDR3 DNA reads TGTGCCAGCAGTGATCGAGCGGACCTCGAGCAGTACTTC.

The rearrangement joins TRBV29-1 to TRBJ2-3; D unclear. The CDR3 length is 13 residues. Between the trimmed V and J ends, which lost 5 bases and 2 bases, there was a span of 11 bases. Germline V gene data show CDR1 as SQVTM and CDR2 as ANQGSEA. The CDR3 loop reads CSVIDRFTDTQYF. The DNA of the CDR3 is TGCAGCGTTATTGACCGATTCACAGATACGCAGTATTTT.

In its sample, this clonotype was seen a few times. The chain links TRBV5-1 to TRBJ2-1; D is ambiguous. The CDR3 is 11 amino acids. Between the trimmed V and J ends, which lost 1 base and 11 bases, there was a span of 7 bases. Germline loops: CDR1 SGHRS, CDR2 YFSETQ. CDR3 in amino acids: CASSLNTQQFF. In DNA, the CDR3 is TGCGCCAGCAGCTTGAATACCCAGCAGTTCTTC.

The V and J genes are TRBV24-1 and TRBJ2-1; the match to TRBD1 covers 8 bases. Germline assignment: CDR1 KGHDR and CDR2 SFDVKD. V was clipped by 4 bases and J by 3 bases; unmatched bases: 7. CDR3 length equals 16 residues. DNA for the CDR3: TGTGCCACCAGTGACCTCACAGGGGGAAGCTACAATGAGCAGTTCTTC. It specifies CATSDLTGGSYNEQFF.

V and J are TRBV25-1 and TRBJ1-2; D gene ambiguous. From germline, CDR1 is MGHDK and CDR2 SYGVNS. V was pared by 1 base and J by 6 bases, with 9 bases between. This CDR3 is built from 13 residues. The CDR3 DNA follows: TGTGCCAGCAGTGAATTCGGGGTGGATGGCTACACCTTC. Translated, it gives CASSEFGVDGYTF.

The chain joins TRBV9 to TRBJ2-1; 9 positions match TRBD2. Trimming cost V 2 bases and J 4 bases; bases outside gene matches: 4. The CDR3 sequence is 15 residues long. The germline V gene has CDR1 SGDLS and CDR2 YYNGEE. Here the CDR3 DNA reads TGTGCCAGCAGCGTCCAGACTAGCGGTTACAATGAGCAGTTCTTC. Residues: CASSVQTSGYNEQFF.

V and J are TRBV7-9 and TRBJ2-7, with D hard to call. This CDR3 is built from 13 residues. Germline assignment: CDR1 SEHNR and CDR2 FQNEAQ (reference sequence). V shed 4 bases and J shed 2 bases, with 9 bases lying between them. CDR3 residues: CASSSAVPYEQYF. The CDR3 region has the DNA TGTGCCAGCAGCTCGGCGGTCCCCTACGAGCAGTACTTC.